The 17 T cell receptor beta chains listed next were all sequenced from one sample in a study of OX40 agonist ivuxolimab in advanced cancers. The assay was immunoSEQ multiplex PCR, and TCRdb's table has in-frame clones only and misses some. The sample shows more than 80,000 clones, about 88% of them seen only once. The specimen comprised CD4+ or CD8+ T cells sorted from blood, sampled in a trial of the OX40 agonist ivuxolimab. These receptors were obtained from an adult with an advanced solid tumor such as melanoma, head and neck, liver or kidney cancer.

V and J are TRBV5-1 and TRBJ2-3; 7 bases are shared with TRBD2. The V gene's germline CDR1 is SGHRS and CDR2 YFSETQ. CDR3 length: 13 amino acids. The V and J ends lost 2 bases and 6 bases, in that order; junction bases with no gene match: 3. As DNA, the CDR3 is TGCGCCAGCAGCTTCCCCGGGGGGGATACGCAGTATTTT. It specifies CASSFPGGDTQYF.

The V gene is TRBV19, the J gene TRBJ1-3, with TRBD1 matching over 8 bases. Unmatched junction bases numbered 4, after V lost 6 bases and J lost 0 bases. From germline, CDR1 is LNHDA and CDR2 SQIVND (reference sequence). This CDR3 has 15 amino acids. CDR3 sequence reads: CASSLDRGSGNTIYF. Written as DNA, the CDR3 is TGTGCCAGTAGCCTCGACAGGGGCTCTGGAAACACCATATATTTT. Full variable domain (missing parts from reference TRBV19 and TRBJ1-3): DGGITQSPKYLFRKEGQNVTLSCEQNLNHDAMYWYRQDPGQGLRLIYYSQIVNDFQKGDIAEGYSVSREKKESFPLTVTSAQKNPTAFYLCASSLDRGSGNTIYFGEGSWLTVV.

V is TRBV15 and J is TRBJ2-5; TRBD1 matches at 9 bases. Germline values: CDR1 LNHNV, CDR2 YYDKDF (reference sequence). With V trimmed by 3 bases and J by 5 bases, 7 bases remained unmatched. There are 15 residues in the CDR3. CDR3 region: CATSSLDRGDETQYF. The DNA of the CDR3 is TGTGCCACCAGCAGCCTGGACAGGGGAGACGAGACCCAGTACTTC. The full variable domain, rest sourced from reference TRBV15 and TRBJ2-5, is DAMVIQNPRYQVTQFGKPVTLSCSQTLNHNVMYWYQQKSSQAPKLLFHYYDKDFNNEADTPDNFQSRRPNTSFCFLDIRSPGLGDTAMYLCATSSLDRGDETQYFGPGTRLLVL.

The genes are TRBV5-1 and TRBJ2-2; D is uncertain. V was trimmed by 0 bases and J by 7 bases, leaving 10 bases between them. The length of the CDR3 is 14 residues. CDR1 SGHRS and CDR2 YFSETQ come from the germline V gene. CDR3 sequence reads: CASSLDGFVGELFF. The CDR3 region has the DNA TGCGCCAGCAGCTTGGATGGGTTTGTCGGGGAGCTGTTTTTT.

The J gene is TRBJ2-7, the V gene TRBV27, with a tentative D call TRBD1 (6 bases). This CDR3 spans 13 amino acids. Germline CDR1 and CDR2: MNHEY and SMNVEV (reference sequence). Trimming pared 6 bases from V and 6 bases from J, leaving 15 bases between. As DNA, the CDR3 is TGTGCCAGCAGCCCCCTGACAGGCGGCGAGCAGTACTTC. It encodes CASSPLTGGEQYF.

The CDR3: CASTRDSLTDTQYF. CDR3 DNA sequence: TGTGCCAGCACCCGGGACAGCCTGACAGATACGCAGTATTTT. The chain employs TRBV2 and TRBJ2-3; 7 nucleotides match TRBD1. J lost 3 bases, V lost 7 bases, and 7 bases had no gene match. The CDR3 loop spans 14 amino acids. The germline gives CDR1 SNHLY, CDR2 FYNNEI.

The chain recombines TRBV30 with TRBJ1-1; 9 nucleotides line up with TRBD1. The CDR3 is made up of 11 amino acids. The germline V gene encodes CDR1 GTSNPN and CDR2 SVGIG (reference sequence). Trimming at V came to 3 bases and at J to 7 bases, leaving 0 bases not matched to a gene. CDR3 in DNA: TGTGCCTGGAGGGGACAGGGTGAAGCTTTCTTT. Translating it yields CAWRGQGEAFF.

CDR3 sequence: CATSRGKGEPRETQYF. CDR3 coding DNA: TGTGCCACCAGCAGAGGTAAAGGGGAGCCGCGAGAGACCCAGTACTTC. The chain employs TRBV15 and TRBJ2-5; D tentatively reads TRBD1 or TRBD2 (5 bases each). This CDR3 has 16 amino acids. Trimming shortened V by 1 base and J by 4 bases, and 16 bases separated the two germline ends. Germline-derived CDR1 and CDR2 are LNHNV and YYDKDF (reference sequence).

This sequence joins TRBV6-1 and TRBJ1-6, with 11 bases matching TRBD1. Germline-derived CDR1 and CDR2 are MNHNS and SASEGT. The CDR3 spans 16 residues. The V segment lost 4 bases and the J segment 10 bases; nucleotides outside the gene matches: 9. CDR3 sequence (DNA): TGTGCCAGCAGTGGGAGCACGGGACAGGGGGAATCACCCCTCCACTTT. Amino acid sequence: CASSGSTGQGESPLHF.

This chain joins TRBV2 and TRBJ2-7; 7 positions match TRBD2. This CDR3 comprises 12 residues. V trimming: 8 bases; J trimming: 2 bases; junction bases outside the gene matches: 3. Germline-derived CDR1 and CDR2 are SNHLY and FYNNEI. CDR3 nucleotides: TGTGCCAGCCTACTAGCGACCTACGAGCAGTACTTC. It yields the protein CASLLATYEQYF.

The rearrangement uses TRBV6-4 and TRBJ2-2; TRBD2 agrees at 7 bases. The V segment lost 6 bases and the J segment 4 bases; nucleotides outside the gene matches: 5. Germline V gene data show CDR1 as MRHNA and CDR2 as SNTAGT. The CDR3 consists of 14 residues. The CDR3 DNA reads TGTGCCAGCAGCGCGAGACTAGCCACCGGGGAGCTGTTTTTT. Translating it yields CASSARLATGELFF.

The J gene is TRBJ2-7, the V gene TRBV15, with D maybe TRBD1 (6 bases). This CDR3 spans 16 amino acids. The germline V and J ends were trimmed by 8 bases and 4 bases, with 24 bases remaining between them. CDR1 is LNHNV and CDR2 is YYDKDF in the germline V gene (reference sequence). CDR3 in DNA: TGTGCCACCTCGTACTCTCAGGGGCCGGGTCGGTACGAGCAGTACTTC. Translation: CATSYSQGPGRYEQYF.

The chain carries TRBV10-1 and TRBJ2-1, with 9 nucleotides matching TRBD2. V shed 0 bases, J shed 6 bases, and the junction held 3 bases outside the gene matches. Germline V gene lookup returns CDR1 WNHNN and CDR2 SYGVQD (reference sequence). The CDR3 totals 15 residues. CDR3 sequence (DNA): TGCGCCAGCAGTGAGTCGGGCGGGGGGGCCAATGAGCAGTTCTTC. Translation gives CASSESGGGANEQFF.

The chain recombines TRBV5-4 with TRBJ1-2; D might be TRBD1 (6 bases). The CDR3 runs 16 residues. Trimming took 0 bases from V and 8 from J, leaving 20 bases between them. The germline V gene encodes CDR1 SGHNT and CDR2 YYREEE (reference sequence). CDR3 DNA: TGTGCCAGCAGCTTGGCTACAGGGCGATCGGCCCGGGGCTACACCTTC. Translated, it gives CASSLATGRSARGYTF.

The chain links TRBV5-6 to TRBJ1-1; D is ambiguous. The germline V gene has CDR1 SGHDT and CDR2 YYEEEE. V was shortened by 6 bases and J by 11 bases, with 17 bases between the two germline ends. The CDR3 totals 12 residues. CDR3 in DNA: TGTGCCAGCAAGATAAGGCGGGGTGAGGCTTTCTTT. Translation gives CASKIRRGEAFF.

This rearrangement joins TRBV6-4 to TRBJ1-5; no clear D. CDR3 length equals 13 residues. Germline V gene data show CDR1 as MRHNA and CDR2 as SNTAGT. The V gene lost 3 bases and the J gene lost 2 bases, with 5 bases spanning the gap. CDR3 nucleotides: TGTGCCAGCAGTGAGCAGGGCAATCAGCCCCAGCATTTT. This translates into CASSEQGNQPQHF.

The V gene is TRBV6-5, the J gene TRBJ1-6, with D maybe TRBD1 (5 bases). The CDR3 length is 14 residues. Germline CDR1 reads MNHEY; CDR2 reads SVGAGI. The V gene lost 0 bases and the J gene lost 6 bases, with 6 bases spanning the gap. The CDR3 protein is CASSYSGGNSPLHF. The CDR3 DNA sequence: TGTGCCAGCAGTTACTCGGGGGGTAATTCACCCCTCCACTTT.